These 25 T cell receptor beta chains were sequenced from one sample in a study of blood T cell repertoires in COVID-19. Here immunoSEQ multiplex PCR was the method, and the copy in TCRdb shows in-frame clones only, minus some. The table has around 180,000 clones, roughly 87% seen once; the top ten hold under 3%. Sequences were obtained from PBMCs or T cells enriched from blood (not recorded which). These receptors originate from a woman aged 40 to 55 with acute COVID-19.

This clone was observed once. This rearrangement joins TRBV19 to TRBJ1-5; 9 bases match TRBD1. The CDR3 consists of 15 residues. CDR1 is LNHDA, CDR2 SQIVND, per germline (reference sequence). Unmatched junction bases numbered 5, after V lost 7 bases and J lost 1 base. CDR3 sequence reads: CASTVDRGSNQPQHF. CDR3 coding DNA: TGTGCCAGTACCGTAGACAGGGGGAGCAATCAGCCCCAGCATTTT.

The chain has TRBV27 and TRBJ2-1; D is unclear. This CDR3 is built from 14 residues. V gave up 3 bases and J gave up 0 bases, with 6 bases separating them. Germline V gives CDR1 MNHEY, CDR2 SMNVEV (reference sequence). The CDR3 nucleotides read TGTGCCAGCAGTTTGCGGTCCTCCTACAATGAGCAGTTCTTC. Translation gives CASSLRSSYNEQFF.

This clone was observed a handful of times. The V and J genes are TRBV7-9 and TRBJ2-2; TRBD1 might be the D (5 bases). Trimming took 4 bases from V and 5 from J, leaving 14 bases between them. The CDR3 is made up of 15 amino acids. Germline CDR1 reads SEHNR; CDR2 reads FQNEAQ (reference sequence). This chain's CDR3 is CASSSTKGVTGELFF. CDR3 nucleotide sequence: TGTGCCAGCAGCTCGACGAAAGGGGTTACCGGGGAGCTGTTTTTT.

The chain is built from TRBV5-4 and TRBJ1-4; no definite D call. The V gene's germline CDR1 is SGHNT and CDR2 YYREEE (reference sequence). Between the trimmed V and J ends, which lost 0 bases and 8 bases, there was a span of 11 bases. This CDR3 comprises 14 residues. CDR3 nucleotide sequence: TGTGCCAGCAGCTTGGAGGCGGCAACGGAAAAACTGTTTTTT. Translation gives CASSLEAATEKLFF. The whole variable domain, remainder taken from reference TRBV5-4 and TRBJ1-4, is ETGVTQSPTHLIKTRGQQVTLRCSSQSGHNTVSWYQQALGQGPQFIFQYYREEENGRGNFPPRFSGLQFPNYSSELNVNALELDDSALYLCASSLEAATEKLFFGSGTQLSVL.

This rearrangement joins TRBV4-1 to TRBJ2-1; 10 positions match TRBD2. There are 17 residues in the CDR3. With 0 bases clipped from V and 7 bases from J, the junction kept 9 bases outside the gene matches. Germline values: CDR1 MGHRA, CDR2 YSYEKL. The CDR3, as DNA: TGCGCCAGCAGCCAAGATCTCAGCGGGAGGGCGAGGAATGAGCAGTTCTTC. It translates to CASSQDLSGRARNEQFF.

The chain uses TRBV19 and TRBJ1-4; perhaps TRBD1 as D (6 bases). The CDR3 extends over 15 amino acids. CDR1 is LNHDA, CDR2 SQIVND, per germline (reference sequence). V lost 5 bases, J lost 8 bases, and 18 bases lay in between. DNA of the CDR3: TGTGCCAGTAGTTGGTGGGGGCCACCTGGCGAAAAACTGTTTTTT. It is translated as CASSWWGPPGEKLFF. The complete variable domain, with remaining parts taken from reference TRBV19 and TRBJ1-4, reads DGGITQSPKYLFRKEGQNVTLSCEQNLNHDAMYWYRQDPGQGLRLIYYSQIVNDFQKGDIAEGYSVSREKKESFPLTVTSAQKNPTAFYLCASSWWGPPGEKLFFGSGTQLSVL.

The chain has TRBV27 and TRBJ1-5, with 8 bases lining up with TRBD1. This CDR3 is built from 17 residues. Germline CDR1 is MNHEY and CDR2 is SMNVEV (reference sequence). J lost 0 bases, V lost 2 bases, and 6 bases had no gene match. CDR3 in DNA: TGTGCCAGCAGTTTAAGGGGACAGGCAAATAGCAATCAGCCCCAGCATTTT. The encoded protein is CASSLRGQANSNQPQHF.

This clone was seen a single time. The chain is built from TRBV2 and TRBJ2-2, with D perhaps matching TRBD2 (5 bases). The CDR3 is made up of 17 amino acids. Deletions cut 6 bases from V and 4 bases from J, with 21 bases between. Looked up from germline, CDR1 is SNHLY and CDR2 is FYNNEI. CDR3 sequence (DNA): TGTGCCAGCAGACTGTCCCCCGGGGTCGTACTCACCGGGGAGCTGTTTTTT. Protein sequence: CASRLSPGVVLTGELFF. Filled out from reference TRBV2 and TRBJ2-2, the complete variable domain reads EPEVTQTPSHQVTQMGQEVILRCVPISNHLYFYWYRQILGQKVEFLVSFYNNEISEKSEIFDDQFSVERPDGSNFTLKIRSTKLEDSAMYFCASRLSPGVVLTGELFFGEGSRLTVL.

The rearrangement links TRBV9 to TRBJ2-7, with D perhaps matching TRBD1 (6 bases). Trimming pared 1 base from V and 5 bases from J, leaving 10 bases between. Germline assignment: CDR1 SGDLS and CDR2 YYNGEE. This CDR3 region has 13 residues. CDR3 in amino acids: CASSVSGDNEQYF. CDR3 nucleotide sequence: TGTGCCAGCAGCGTATCCGGGGACAACGAGCAGTACTTC. The full variable domain, its missing parts supplied by reference TRBV9 and TRBJ2-7, is DSGVTQTPKHLITATGQRVTLRCSPRSGDLSVYWYQQSLDQGLQFLIQYYNGEERAKGNILERFSAQQFPDLHSELNLSSLELGDSALYFCASSVSGDNEQYFGPGTRLTVT.

This chain connects TRBV5-4 to TRBJ2-7, with 8 bases that match TRBD1. The germline V gene has CDR1 SGHNT and CDR2 YYREEE (reference sequence). V lost 4 bases, J lost 3 bases, and 18 bases stayed unmatched. There are 18 residues in the CDR3. The CDR3 DNA sequence: TGTGCCAGCAGCGCTTCGGCCCGAGGACAGGGTATTCTCTACGAGCAGTACTTC. Its translation: CASSASARGQGILYEQYF.

This chain links TRBV19 with TRBJ1-4; 7 nucleotides match TRBD1. The length of the CDR3 is 15 residues. The germline CDR1 and CDR2 sequences are LNHDA and SQIVND (reference sequence). V dropped 7 bases and J dropped 3; count of bases not matched to a gene: 8. The CDR3 region has the DNA TGTGCCAGTATGGGACCGGGACAGTCTAATGAAAAACTGTTTTTT. Translated: CASMGPGQSNEKLFF.

The J gene is TRBJ1-2, the V gene TRBV7-6; 8 bases map to TRBD1. Germline CDR1 and CDR2: SGHVS and FNYEAQ. The CDR3 covers 15 residues. V lost 5 bases and J lost 5; bases outside the gene matches: 10. CDR3 DNA sequence: TGTGCCAGCAGCATAAACCGGGACAGGTCTTATGGCTACACCTTC. Encoded protein: CASSINRDRSYGYTF.

This clone has just one count. The chain is built from TRBV30 and TRBJ1-5, with 7 bases that match TRBD1. The CDR3 totals 13 residues. CDR1 is GTSNPN and CDR2 is SVGIG in the germline V gene (reference sequence). The V segment lost 7 bases and the J segment 9 bases; nucleotides outside the gene matches: 12. CDR3 DNA sequence: TGTGCCTACCAAACGGACAGGCGGCGGCCCCAGCATTTT. Translation gives CAYQTDRRRPQHF.

The chain recombines TRBV2 with TRBJ1-2, with D unclear. The CDR3 spans 14 residues. CDR1 SNHLY and CDR2 FYNNEI come from the germline V gene. V was cut by 2 bases and J by 3 bases, with 10 bases left in between. The CDR3 is CASSELIDYYGYTF. The CDR3 nucleotides read TGTGCCAGCAGTGAACTTATCGACTACTATGGCTACACCTTC.

The chain couples TRBV5-1 to TRBJ2-1, with TRBD2 matching over 8 bases. The CDR3 sequence is 16 residues long. The trim removed 0 bases at V and 4 bases at J, leaving 6 bases unmatched. Germline values: CDR1 SGHRS, CDR2 YFSETQ. CDR3 in amino acids: CASSLALTSGYNEQFF. CDR3 DNA: TGCGCCAGCAGCTTGGCTTTAACTAGCGGATACAATGAGCAGTTCTTC.

This clone was found a few times. In nucleotides, the CDR3 is TGTGCCAGCAGTTTTGAACGGGGGTCCAGCTCCTACAATGAGCAGTTCTTC. It codes for CASSFERGSSSYNEQFF. V and J are TRBV28 and TRBJ2-1; D may be TRBD2 (6 bases). Germline V CDR1 and CDR2: MDHEN, SYDVKM. The CDR3 sequence is 17 residues long. Trimming shortened V by 3 bases and J by 0 bases, and 15 bases separated the two germline ends.

This chain links TRBV19 with TRBJ1-4; D may be TRBD1 (6 bases). In germline, CDR1 is LNHDA, CDR2 SQIVND (reference sequence). With 7 bases removed from V and 3 bases from J, the gap between germline ends came to 12 bases. This CDR3 is built from 14 residues. The CDR3, as DNA: TGTGCCAGTACCAGCAGGGGTTCTAATGAAAAACTGTTTTTT. Its protein is CASTSRGSNEKLFF.

This chain uses TRBV4-1 with TRBJ2-3; no firm D call. V gave up 2 bases and J gave up 4 bases, with 16 bases separating them. CDR3 length: 16 amino acids. Germline-derived CDR1 and CDR2 are MGHRA and YSYEKL. DNA for the CDR3: TGCGCCAGCAGCCAAAGCCGAGGTTCCTGGGCAGATACGCAGTATTTT. This codes for CASSQSRGSWADTQYF.

The chain recombines TRBV2 with TRBJ1-5, with 9 bases aligning to TRBD1. With V trimmed by 6 bases and J by 1 base, 4 bases remained unmatched. Germline V gene data show CDR1 as SNHLY and CDR2 as FYNNEI. The CDR3 totals 15 residues. The DNA of the CDR3 is TGTGCCAGCAGCCCACAGGGGGCAAGCAATCAGCCCCAGCATTTT. This gives the protein CASSPQGASNQPQHF.

CDR3 sequence: CASSTTGAGANVLTF. Here the CDR3 DNA reads TGTGCCAGCAGCACTACGGGGGCTGGGGCCAACGTCCTGACTTTC. J is TRBJ2-6 and V is TRBV9, with D possibly being TRBD2 (6 bases). CDR1 SGDLS and CDR2 YYNGEE come from the germline V gene. The CDR3 covers 15 residues. Trimming took 4 bases from V and 2 from J, leaving 10 bases between them.

This clone was recorded once. The rearrangement uses TRBV6-4 and TRBJ2-1; 9 bases line up with TRBD1. V dropped 2 bases and J dropped 6; count of bases not matched to a gene: 5. The CDR3 has 15 residues. Per germline, CDR1 MRHNA and CDR2 SNTAGT. CDR3 amino acids: CASSDPRTGVNEQFF. The CDR3 coding sequence is TGTGCCAGCAGTGACCCACGGACAGGGGTCAATGAGCAGTTCTTC.

In nucleotides, the CDR3 is TGTGCCAGCAGCTTAAGTGGACAGGGGCCCACTGAAGCTTTCTTT. Protein product: CASSLSGQGPTEAFF. The chain uses TRBV13 and TRBJ1-1, with 9 bases identical to TRBD1. Germline V gene data show CDR1 as PRHDT and CDR2 as FYEKMQ (reference sequence). The CDR3 is made up of 15 amino acids. V lost 2 bases, J lost 4 bases, and 5 bases stayed unmatched.

The J gene is TRBJ2-1, the V gene TRBV7-9, with 9 bases matching TRBD2. Germline assignment: CDR1 SEHNR and CDR2 FQNEAQ (reference sequence). The CDR3 is 14 residues long. The V segment lost 5 bases and the J segment 7 bases; nucleotides outside the gene matches: 6. CDR3 DNA sequence: TGTGCCAGCAGCCCTAGCGGGATGGGTAATGAGCAGTTCTTC. It encodes CASSPSGMGNEQFF.

This chain connects TRBV5-4 to TRBJ2-5; tentatively, D is TRBD1 (5 bases). The CDR3 contains 15 residues. CDR1 and CDR2 from the germline V gene are SGHNT and YYREEE (reference sequence). V lost 2 bases and J lost 2, with 13 bases in between. DNA for the CDR3: TGTGCCAGCAGCTTATTTCTAGGGGATCAAGAGACCCAGTACTTC. This codes for CASSLFLGDQETQYF.

This rearrangement joins TRBV7-8 to TRBJ2-7, with D hard to call. Trimming took off 1 base at V and 2 bases at J, with 9 bases between the two ends. The CDR3 loop spans 14 amino acids. The germline CDR1 and CDR2 sequences are SGHVS and FQNEAQ. CDR3 sequence (DNA): TGTGCCAGCAGCTTAGAAGTCCTACCCTACGAGCAGTACTTC. Translating it yields CASSLEVLPYEQYF.